The clone carrying this T cell receptor beta chain was recorded many times. The ends lost 7 bases at V and 5 bases at J; junction bases unmatched: 8. Germline V lookup: CDR1 DFQATT, CDR2 SNEGSKA (reference sequence). This CDR3 spans 12 amino acids. Genomic DNA was subjected to two-round multiplex PCR for amplification of TCR beta CDR3. Gene-specific primers for each TRBV and TRBJ gene drove first-round PCR. TCRdb called the multiplex PCR reads again in MiXCR, with one record for every CDR3 protein. This repertoire shows roughly 30,000 distinct CDR3 sequences, around 35% found once; its top ten account for 16%. This sample is part of a study of prognosis after radiotherapy for stage I lung cancer.

This TCR was recovered from a donor aged 50 or older with non-small cell lung cancer. The chain uses TRBV20-1 and TRBJ2-7; the match to TRBD1 covers 7 bases. The source material was PBMCs, sampled before or after stereotactic body radiation therapy (not recorded which). DNA for the CDR3: TGCAGTGGGACCAGGGACAGTGACGAGCAGTACTTC. It translates to CSGTRDSDEQYF.